Ten or more counts support the clone carrying this T cell receptor beta chain. Antigen specificity is unknown. TCRdb independently ran MiXCR on the 5' RACE reads; one entry per CDR3 protein. The sample lists 30,000 to 35,000 distinct CDR3 sequences, less than 8% occurring once. The sample belongs to a study of early T cells in non-severe SARS-CoV-2 infection. Study results and limitations: Reliance on VDJdb matching favored anti-spike CD8 responses; private and CD4 specificities were missed.

The CDR3 contains 15 residues. Germline trimming cut 2 bases from V and 2 bases from J; bases unmatched to any gene: 9. The V gene's germline CDR1 is DFQATT and CDR2 SNEGSKA (reference sequence). Input material: whole blood. This TCR was recovered from an adult who was a healthcare worker with PCR-confirmed SARS-CoV-2 infection or an uninfected control (not recorded which). The V and J genes are TRBV20-1 and TRBJ2-7, with 7 bases lining up with TRBD1. CDR3 residues: CSARRPGTDPYEQYF. DNA of the CDR3: TGCAGTGCTAGACGTCCGGGGACAGATCCCTACGAGCAGTACTTC.